The next 13 T cell receptor beta chains were all read from a single sample in a study of OX40 agonist ivuxolimab in advanced cancers. Profiled with immunoSEQ multiplex PCR; TCRdb holds only in-frame clones, not every one. This repertoire shows tens of thousands of clones, around 89% found once; its top ten account for roughly 6.5%. The sample was CD4+ or CD8+ T cells sorted from blood, taken in a trial of the OX40 agonist ivuxolimab. The receptors were sampled from an adult with an advanced solid tumor such as melanoma, head and neck, liver or kidney cancer.

Only one count was recorded for this clone. The rearrangement uses TRBV28 and TRBJ2-1, with D hard to call. The V gene's germline CDR1 is MDHEN and CDR2 SYDVKM. The CDR3 length is 13 residues. V lost 3 bases to trimming and J lost 8 bases, with 11 bases between them. CDR3 amino acids: CASSFLRNHEQFF. CDR3 sequence (DNA): TGTGCCAGCAGTTTCCTTAGGAACCATGAGCAGTTCTTC.

This clone was detected once. The chain links TRBV30 to TRBJ2-2; possibly TRBD1 or TRBD2 for D (5 bases each). Germline loops: CDR1 GTSNPN, CDR2 SVGIG (reference sequence). Trimming took off 4 bases at V and 8 bases at J, with 17 bases between the two ends. The CDR3 sequence is 14 residues long. CDR3 amino acids: CAWISGTQLGELFF. The CDR3, as DNA: TGTGCCTGGATCTCCGGGACCCAGCTAGGGGAGCTGTTTTTT.

The chain is built from TRBV6-1 and TRBJ2-1; maybe TRBD2 (6 bases). Trimming took 4 bases from V and 4 from J, leaving 17 bases between them. The CDR3 covers 16 residues. CDR1 is MNHNS, CDR2 SASEGT, per germline. The CDR3 nucleotides are TGTGCCAGCAGTGTTAGTGGGGAGGCCGCTTACAATGAGCAGTTCTTC. Translating it yields CASSVSGEAAYNEQFF.

The V gene is TRBV7-8, the J gene TRBJ2-7; 8 bases align to TRBD1. V lost 2 bases to trimming and J lost 1 base; unmatched junction nucleotides: 7. There are 16 residues in the CDR3. CDR1 is SGHVS and CDR2 is FQNEAQ in the germline V gene. This CDR3 reads CASSLPSGTGSYEQYF. For the CDR3, the DNA is TGTGCCAGCAGCTTACCCTCCGGGACAGGTTCCTACGAGCAGTACTTC.

This clone is termed medium-sized. V gene TRBV18 combines with J gene TRBJ1-1; D is perhaps TRBD1 (5 bases). The germline V gene has CDR1 KGHSH and CDR2 LQKENI. Between the trimmed V and J ends, which lost 6 bases and 5 bases, there was a span of 10 bases. The CDR3 consists of 12 residues. CDR3 nucleotides: TGTGCCAGCTCCGAGGAGGGGACTGAAGCTTTCTTT. Translated, it gives CASSEEGTEAFF.

The chain combines TRBV12-5 with TRBJ2-3; 13 bases fit TRBD2. CDR3 length: 17 residues. V lost 2 bases and J lost 6; bases outside the gene matches: 8. Germline values: CDR1 LGHNT, CDR2 FRNRAP. The DNA of the CDR3 is TGTGCTAGTGGTTTGATACTAGCGGGGGGGCCATTCGATACGCAGTATTTT. Encoded protein: CASGLILAGGPFDTQYF. Full variable domain (remainder filled in from reference TRBV12-5 and TRBJ2-3): DARVTQTPRHKVTEMGQEVTMRCQPILGHNTVFWYRQTMMQGLELLAYFRNRAPLDDSGMPKDRFSAEMPDATLATLKIQPSEPRDSAVYFCASGLILAGGPFDTQYFGPGTRLTVL.

This chain uses TRBV5-6 with TRBJ2-4; TRBD2 is a possible D gene (6 bases). V was shortened by 4 bases and J by 0 bases, with 11 bases between the two germline ends. The CDR3 length is 15 residues. CDR1 is SGHDT, CDR2 YYEEEE, per germline. As DNA, the CDR3 is TGTGCCAGCAGCCGGAGGGTGGAAGCCAAAAACATTCAGTACTTC. Protein product: CASSRRVEAKNIQYF.

This rearrangement joins TRBV7-9 to TRBJ2-5; D is perhaps TRBD1 or TRBD2 (6 bases each). The length of the CDR3 is 16 residues. V was clipped by 7 bases and J by 4 bases, with 22 bases between them. Germline V CDR1 and CDR2: SEHNR, FQNEAQ (reference sequence). CDR3 sequence: CASNRPQGISGETQYF. The CDR3 nucleotides are TGTGCCAGCAACAGGCCACAGGGAATTAGCGGAGAGACCCAGTACTTC. Combining the CDR3 with reference TRBV7-9 and TRBJ2-5 gives the whole variable domain DTGVSQNPRHKITKRGQNVTFRCDPISEHNRLYWYRQTLGQGPEFLTYFQNEAQLEKSRLLSDRFSAERPKGSFSTLEIQRTEQGDSAMYLCASNRPQGISGETQYFGPGTRLLVL.

The V call is TRBV7-9, the J call TRBJ2-1, with 8 bases aligning to TRBD1. Germline V CDR1 and CDR2: SEHNR, FQNEAQ (reference sequence). The CDR3 has 16 amino acids. V lost 3 bases, J lost 6 bases, and 10 bases stayed unmatched. The CDR3 protein is CASSFPTGEIGNEQFF. CDR3 DNA sequence: TGTGCCAGCAGCTTCCCGACAGGGGAGATCGGCAATGAGCAGTTCTTC. Full variable domain (missing parts from reference TRBV7-9 and TRBJ2-1): DTGVSQNPRHKITKRGQNVTFRCDPISEHNRLYWYRQTLGQGPEFLTYFQNEAQLEKSRLLSDRFSAERPKGSFSTLEIQRTEQGDSAMYLCASSFPTGEIGNEQFFGPGTRLTVL.

The rearrangement links TRBV30 to TRBJ2-1, with D perhaps matching TRBD1 or TRBD2 (6 bases each). Germline CDR1 and CDR2: GTSNPN and SVGIG (reference sequence). Deletions cut 5 bases from V and 2 bases from J, with 16 bases between. There are 15 residues in the CDR3. In DNA form, the CDR3 reads TGTGCCTGGGGGGAGGACAGTCCTACCTACAATGAGCAGTTCTTC. It yields the protein CAWGEDSPTYNEQFF. Variable domain in full (rest from reference TRBV30 and TRBJ2-1): SQTIHQWPATLVQPVGSPLSLECTVEGTSNPNLYWYRQAAGRGLQLLFYSVGIGQISSEVPQNLSASRPQDRQFILSSKKLLLSDSGFYLCAWGEDSPTYNEQFFGPGTRLTVL.

The chain has TRBV15 and TRBJ2-3; 10 bases map to TRBD1. V shed 0 bases, J shed 3 bases, and the junction held 3 bases outside the gene matches. Per germline, CDR1 LNHNV and CDR2 YYDKDF (reference sequence). The CDR3 is made up of 16 amino acids. CDR3 in DNA: TGTGCCACCAGCAGAGACCTGGGACAGGGGACAGATACGCAGTATTTT. Its protein is CATSRDLGQGTDTQYF.

V is TRBV7-9 and J is TRBJ2-7; D gene unclear. Trimming stripped 5 bases from V and 7 bases from J, with 15 bases between. This CDR3 comprises 13 residues. The germline V gene has CDR1 SEHNR and CDR2 FQNEAQ (reference sequence). CDR3 protein: CASSDPGLGEQYF. In DNA, the CDR3 is TGTGCCAGCAGCGATCCTGGGTTGGGGGAGCAGTACTTC.

To note about this clone: The junction departs from germline at one end; a sequencing error may be responsible. The chain has TRBV2 and TRBJ2-7; 13 bases are shared with TRBD2. The CDR3 consists of 13 residues. Germline values: CDR1 SNHLY, CDR2 FYNNEI. The CDR3 sequence: CASKGLAGKENRF. DNA of the CDR3: TGTGCCAGCAAGGGACTAGCGGGAAAGGAGAACCGGTTC.